The 22 T cell receptor beta chains given below trace back to one sample, sequenced in a study of shared clonotypes between healthy human individuals. Only in-frame clones appear in the TCRdb table, and some are missing; sequencing was by immunoSEQ multiplex PCR. The sample has 550,000 to 800,000 clones; 74% are singletons. The sample taken for sequencing was memory CD4+ T cells sorted from blood. The subset was: CD45RA-negative fraction. These receptors were taken from a woman between 25 and 40 years old in good health.

J is TRBJ1-2 and V is TRBV4-2; 7 bases are a match to TRBD1. Germline V CDR1 and CDR2: LGHNA, YNFKEQ. With V trimmed by 4 bases and J by 3 bases, 8 bases remained unmatched. This CDR3 is built from 15 residues. CDR3 DNA sequence: TGTGCCAGCAGCCCCCTGCACAGGGGCGACTATGGCTACACCTTC. The encoded protein is CASSPLHRGDYGYTF.

V gene TRBV5-1 combines with J gene TRBJ1-1, with unresolved D. CDR1 is SGHRS and CDR2 is YFSETQ in the germline V gene. V was cut by 1 base and J by 5 bases, with 12 bases left in between. This CDR3 is built from 14 residues. The chain's CDR3 is CASSLTLLMTEAFF. The CDR3 bases are TGCGCCAGCAGCTTGACGCTCCTTATGACTGAAGCTTTCTTT.

This rearrangement joins TRBV28 to TRBJ1-4; 7 positions match TRBD1. Germline CDR1 reads MDHEN; CDR2 reads SYDVKM. This CDR3 has 14 residues. V shed 6 bases and J 4 bases; nucleotides not matched to a gene: 5. CDR3 residues: CASSTGVGNEKLFF. DNA for the CDR3: TGTGCCAGCAGCACAGGGGTGGGTAATGAAAAACTGTTTTTT.

This chain links TRBV6-5 with TRBJ2-1; 9 bases fit TRBD1. CDR3 length: 15 amino acids. J lost 7 bases, V lost 5 bases, and 9 bases had no gene match. Germline-derived CDR1 and CDR2 are MNHEY and SVGAGI. The CDR3 nucleotides read TGTGCCAGCAGTAACAGGGGGCGATTTGGGAATGAGCAGTTCTTC. Encoded protein: CASSNRGRFGNEQFF.

The chain uses TRBV5-1 and TRBJ2-7; 13 bases line up with TRBD2. The J segment lost 7 bases and the V segment lost 1 base, leaving 8 bases of the junction unmatched. The CDR3 has 16 amino acids. Germline V gene lookup returns CDR1 SGHRS and CDR2 YFSETQ. The CDR3 protein is CASSLQGRGLAGEQYF. For the CDR3, the DNA is TGCGCCAGCAGCTTGCAGGGGCGGGGACTAGCGGGAGAGCAGTACTTC.

V gene TRBV14 combines with J gene TRBJ2-4; the D is unclear. V lost 4 bases to trimming and J lost 0 bases, with 10 bases between them. Germline-derived CDR1 and CDR2 are SGHDN and FVKESK. The CDR3 is 15 amino acids. The CDR3 coding sequence is TGTGCCAGCAGCCGAGTGTCGGGAGCCAAAAACATTCAGTACTTC. Encoded protein: CASSRVSGAKNIQYF.

The V gene is TRBV25-1, the J gene TRBJ2-7, with 9 bases identical to TRBD1. This CDR3 region has 14 residues. V trimming: 4 bases; J trimming: 2 bases; junction bases outside the gene matches: 3. CDR1 MGHDK and CDR2 SYGVNS come from the germline V gene. The chain's CDR3 is CASSGTGVTYEQYF. The CDR3 nucleotides are TGTGCCAGCAGTGGGACAGGGGTCACCTACGAGCAGTACTTC.

V is TRBV9 and J is TRBJ2-1, with 9 bases matching TRBD1. CDR3 size: 15 residues. Germline CDR1 reads SGDLS; CDR2 reads YYNGEE. V trimming: 3 bases; J trimming: 7 bases; junction bases outside the gene matches: 8. The CDR3 sequence is CASSAMDRGKNEQFF. CDR3 sequence (DNA): TGTGCCAGCAGCGCAATGGACAGGGGTAAAAATGAGCAGTTCTTC. Combining the CDR3 with reference TRBV9 and TRBJ2-1 gives the whole variable domain DSGVTQTPKHLITATGQRVTLRCSPRSGDLSVYWYQQSLDQGLQFLIQYYNGEERAKGNILERFSAQQFPDLHSELNLSSLELGDSALYFCASSAMDRGKNEQFFGPGTRLTVL.

This clone appeared once. The rearrangement joins TRBV28 to TRBJ2-7; 7 nucleotides match TRBD2. This CDR3 contains 19 residues. Germline values: CDR1 MDHEN, CDR2 SYDVKM. J gave up 8 bases and V 1 base, and 23 bases lay outside the gene matches. CDR3 loop: CASSLSPPGLAGEGHKQYF. In DNA, the CDR3 is TGTGCCAGCAGTTTATCGCCCCCAGGGTTGGCGGGAGAGGGGCATAAGCAGTACTTC.

The V gene is TRBV4-1, the J gene TRBJ1-5; 8 nucleotides agree with TRBD1. The CDR3 is made up of 16 amino acids. The ends lost 4 bases at V and 0 bases at J; junction bases unmatched: 5. Germline V gene data show CDR1 as MGHRA and CDR2 as YSYEKL. CDR3 sequence: CASSLRTGYSNQPQHF. The CDR3 coding sequence is TGCGCCAGCAGCCTTAGGACAGGGTATAGCAATCAGCCCCAGCATTTT.

The chain couples TRBV18 to TRBJ2-1; the match to TRBD2 covers 13 bases. Germline trimming cut 6 bases from V and 6 bases from J; bases unmatched to any gene: 8. The CDR3 covers 16 residues. CDR1 and CDR2 from the germline V gene are KGHSH and LQKENI. The CDR3 region has the DNA TGTGCCAGCTCGCCGACTAGCGGGAGGCTTTCCAATGAGCAGTTCTTC. Translated, it gives CASSPTSGRLSNEQFF.

This chain joins TRBV11-2 and TRBJ2-1, with TRBD2 matching over 9 bases. The V and J ends lost 2 bases and 6 bases, in that order; junction bases with no gene match: 8. The CDR3 loop spans 16 amino acids. CDR1 and CDR2 (germline): SGHAT, FQNNGV. The CDR3 coding sequence is TGTGCCAGCAGCTTATCGCTAGCGGGGAGTTTCAATGAGCAGTTCTTC. Its translation: CASSLSLAGSFNEQFF.

This clone was seen more than once but under ten times. This chain joins TRBV4-1 and TRBJ1-4; 11 positions agree with TRBD1. V gave up 1 base and J gave up 4 bases; unmatched junction bases: 2. CDR3 length: 16 residues. Germline V gene data show CDR1 as MGHRA and CDR2 as YSYEKL. DNA for the CDR3: TGCGCCAGCAGCCAAGGGGACAGGGGGGGTAATGAAAAACTGTTTTTT. Protein: CASSQGDRGGNEKLFF.

The rearrangement links TRBV10-3 to TRBJ2-3; TRBD2 agrees at 10 bases. The ends lost 4 bases at V and 7 bases at J; junction bases unmatched: 8. Per germline, CDR1 ENHRY and CDR2 SYGVKD. The CDR3 sequence is 15 residues long. In DNA, the CDR3 is TGTGCCATCAGTGCGCCTAGCGGGAGACAAAATACGCAGTATTTT. It translates to CAISAPSGRQNTQYF.

The chain combines TRBV21-1 with TRBJ2-2. TRBV21-1 has pseudogene status. The CDR3 runs 17 residues. DNA of the CDR3: TGTGCCAGCAGCAAAGGCCGGGCACAGGGAGGCACCGGGGAGCTGTTTTTT. It codes for CASSKGRAQGGTGELFF.

The chain carries TRBV21-1 and TRBJ2-6; the D segment call TRBD1 is taken from the table without a DNA check. TRBV21-1 is assigned pseudogene status. The length of the CDR3 is 22 residues. DNA for the CDR3: TGTGCCAGCAGCAATTTGTTGAAGGGACATACCCTACCCAGCTCTGGGGCCAACGTCCTGACTTTC. Its protein is CASSNLLKGHTLPSSGANVLTF.

V gene TRBV28 combines with J gene TRBJ2-2; 11 nucleotides line up with TRBD1. Germline lookup yields CDR1 MDHEN and CDR2 SYDVKM. The V and J ends lost 6 bases and 4 bases, in that order; junction bases with no gene match: 16. The CDR3 runs to 19 residues. The CDR3 coding sequence is TGTGCCAGCAGCCAATGGGGAGTTACGGACAGGGGGCTCACCGGGGAGCTGTTTTTT. This encodes CASSQWGVTDRGLTGELFF.

With regard to this clone: The sample contains more than one DNA sequence encoding this CDR3. The chain uses TRBV5-1 and TRBJ2-5; D not resolved. The CDR3 loop spans 14 amino acids. Germline CDR1 is SGHRS and CDR2 is YFSETQ. Between the trimmed V and J ends, which lost 0 bases and 2 bases, there was a span of 8 bases. CDR3 region: CASSLESTQETQYF. In nucleotides, the CDR3 is TGCGCCAGCAGCTTGGAGAGCACGCAAGAGACCCAGTACTTC.

This clone was seen only a few times. The same CDR3 arises from other DNA sequences in this sample as well. The rearrangement uses TRBV19 and TRBJ1-1; 7 bases line up with TRBD1. Germline V gives CDR1 LNHDA, CDR2 SQIVND (reference sequence). This CDR3 contains 13 residues. V gave up 6 bases and J gave up 3 bases; unmatched junction bases: 4. As DNA, the CDR3 is TGTGCCAGTAGCCGACAGGGCGACACTGAAGCTTTCTTT. Protein product: CASSRQGDTEAFF.

About this clone itself: This sample also contains other DNA sequences that code for the same CDR3. This chain joins TRBV5-1 and TRBJ2-5, with TRBD2 identical over 9 bases. In germline, CDR1 is SGHRS, CDR2 YFSETQ. The CDR3 consists of 15 residues. Losses at the gene ends were 1 base for V and 0 bases for J; bases not matched to a gene: 1. The CDR3 reads CASSLTSGHQETQYF. The CDR3 nucleotides read TGCGCCAGCAGCTTGACTAGCGGGCACCAAGAGACCCAGTACTTC.

The chain links TRBV7-2 to TRBJ2-5; the match to TRBD2 covers 7 bases. The CDR3 consists of 15 residues. V was pared by 6 bases and J by 4 bases, with 11 bases of the junction left unmatched. CDR1 is SGHTA and CDR2 is FQGNSA in the germline V gene. The CDR3 nucleotides are TGTGCCAGCAGTTCCAAGGCGGGAGCGGGAGAGACCCAGTACTTC. Translating it yields CASSSKAGAGETQYF.

The CDR3 protein is CASRRSLAGELFF. The CDR3 DNA is TGTGCCAGTAGGAGGTCGTTGGCCGGGGAGCTGTTTTTT. The genes are TRBV19 and TRBJ2-2; no clear D. From germline, CDR1 is LNHDA and CDR2 SQIVND (reference sequence). This CDR3 is built from 13 residues. V was pared by 6 bases and J by 6 bases, with 11 bases between.